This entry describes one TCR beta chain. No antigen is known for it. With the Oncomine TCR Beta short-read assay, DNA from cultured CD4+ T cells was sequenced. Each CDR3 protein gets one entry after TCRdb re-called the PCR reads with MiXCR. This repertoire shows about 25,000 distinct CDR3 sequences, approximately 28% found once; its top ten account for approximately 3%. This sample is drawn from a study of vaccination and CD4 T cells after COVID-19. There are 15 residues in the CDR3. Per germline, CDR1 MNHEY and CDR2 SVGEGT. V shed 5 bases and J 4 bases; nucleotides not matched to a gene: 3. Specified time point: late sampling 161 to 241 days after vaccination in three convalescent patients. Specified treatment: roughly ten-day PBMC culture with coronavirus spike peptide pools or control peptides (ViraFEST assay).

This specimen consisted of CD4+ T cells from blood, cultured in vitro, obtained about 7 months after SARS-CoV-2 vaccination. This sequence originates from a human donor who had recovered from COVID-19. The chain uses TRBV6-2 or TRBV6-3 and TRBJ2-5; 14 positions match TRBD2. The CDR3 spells CASSRTSGRRETQYF. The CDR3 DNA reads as TGTGCCAGCAGTCGGACTAGCGGGAGGAGAGAGACCCAGTACTTC.